The next 25 T cell receptor beta chains were all read from a single sample in a study of T cell changes during pregnancy in multiple sclerosis. Repertoires were generated with immunoSEQ multiplex PCR, while TCRdb's copy carries only in-frame clones and drops some. Of some 77,000 clones listed, 89% are singletons. Sequenced material: peripheral blood, taken before pregnancy. The origin of the receptors is a female donor with multiple sclerosis, enrolled in a pregnancy study.

V is TRBV5-4 and J is TRBJ2-7; 10 bases align to TRBD2. Germline V lookup: CDR1 SGHNT, CDR2 YYREEE (reference sequence). The J segment lost 0 bases and the V segment lost 4 bases, leaving 7 bases of the junction unmatched. The CDR3 consists of 16 residues. The CDR3 DNA reads TGTGCCAGCAGCACCCCGACTAGCGGGTTCTCCTACGAGCAGTACTTC. This translates into CASSTPTSGFSYEQYF.

The chain recombines TRBV5-6 with TRBJ1-6, with TRBD1 matching over 10 bases. V lost 3 bases, J lost 9 bases, and 9 bases stayed unmatched. CDR1 is SGHDT, CDR2 YYEEEE, per germline. The CDR3 extends over 16 amino acids. The CDR3 is CASSWATGGFGSPLHF. The CDR3 DNA reads TGTGCCAGCAGCTGGGCGACAGGGGGCTTCGGTTCACCCCTCCACTTT.

This chain links TRBV15 with TRBJ2-7; 9 bases are a match to TRBD1. The germline CDR1 and CDR2 sequences are LNHNV and YYDKDF (reference sequence). Trimming cost V 5 bases and J 4 bases; bases outside gene matches: 12. The CDR3 has 16 amino acids. CDR3 nucleotide sequence: TGTGCCACCAGCGACCTCTTGACAGGGGGTCGGTACGAGCAGTACTTC. Translating gives CATSDLLTGGRYEQYF.

V is TRBV7-8 and J is TRBJ2-3; D not resolved. The CDR3 contains 14 residues. In germline, CDR1 is SGHVS, CDR2 FQNEAQ. The V end lost 3 bases, the J end lost 3 bases, and 10 bases lay between the germline ends. In DNA, the CDR3 is TGTGCCAGCAGCTTGTTAGTTCTTACAGATACGCAGTATTTT. Translating it yields CASSLLVLTDTQYF. Full variable domain (rest looked up from reference TRBV7-8 and TRBJ2-3): GAGVSQSPRYKVAKRGQDVALRCDPISGHVSLFWYQQALGQGPEFLTYFQNEAQLDKSGLPSDRFFAERPEGSVSTLKIQRTQQEDSAVYLCASSLLVLTDTQYFGPGTRLTVL.

This chain connects TRBV28 to TRBJ2-1; D remains unclear. CDR1 and CDR2 from the germline V gene are MDHEN and SYDVKM. CDR3 length: 15 amino acids. The ends were cut back, 4 bases at V and 0 bases at J, with 10 bases in the middle. The CDR3 sequence: CASSYTDGSYNEQFF. Here the CDR3 DNA reads TGTGCCAGCAGTTATACAGATGGCTCCTACAATGAGCAGTTCTTC.

This clone was detected only once. This chain links TRBV2 with TRBJ2-7, with D possibly matching TRBD1 (5 bases). This CDR3 has 12 residues. The V and J ends lost 8 bases and 3 bases respectively, with 11 bases between them. Germline assignment: CDR1 SNHLY and CDR2 FYNNEI. The CDR3 DNA sequence: TGTGCCAGCGGCAGGGCAAACTACGAGCAGTACTTC. Protein: CASGRANYEQYF.

V gene TRBV12-5 combines with J gene TRBJ1-5; weak D call: TRBD1 (5 bases). CDR3 size: 19 residues. Germline V gene lookup returns CDR1 LGHNT and CDR2 FRNRAP. V was cut by 0 bases and J by 0 bases, with 18 bases left in between. This chain's CDR3 is CASGLVIFTGSFSNQPQHF. The CDR3 bases are TGTGCTAGTGGTTTGGTAATTTTTACAGGCTCTTTTAGCAATCAGCCCCAGCATTTT.

The rearrangement uses TRBV19 and TRBJ1-1; D is undetermined. V lost 3 bases to trimming and J lost 7 bases, with 6 bases between them. Germline lookup yields CDR1 LNHDA and CDR2 SQIVND (reference sequence). This CDR3 is built from 11 residues. Written as DNA, the CDR3 is TGTGCCAGTAGTATGCGGGTTGAAGCTTTCTTT. The encoded protein is CASSMRVEAFF.

The chain couples TRBV4-1 to TRBJ1-5; 9 nucleotides line up with TRBD1. V dropped 0 bases and J dropped 1; count of bases not matched to a gene: 7. CDR1 and CDR2 (germline): MGHRA, YSYEKL. This CDR3 comprises 18 residues. This CDR3 reads CASSQDGPGTGSNQPQHF. DNA for the CDR3: TGCGCCAGCAGCCAAGATGGCCCCGGGACAGGGAGCAATCAGCCCCAGCATTTT.

The J gene is TRBJ1-2, the V gene TRBV30; 7 bases align to TRBD1. V trimming: 4 bases; J trimming: 4 bases; junction bases outside the gene matches: 6. The CDR3 loop spans 13 amino acids. Germline assignment: CDR1 GTSNPN and CDR2 SVGIG (reference sequence). CDR3 in amino acids: CAWNRDRPYGYTF. CDR3 in DNA: TGTGCCTGGAACCGGGACAGACCCTATGGCTACACCTTC.

The J gene is TRBJ2-5, the V gene TRBV6-6, with TRBD1 matching over 9 bases. The length of the CDR3 is 15 residues. Germline V gene data show CDR1 as MNHNY and CDR2 as SVGAGI (reference sequence). With V trimmed by 6 bases and J by 5 bases, 10 bases remained unmatched. The CDR3 protein is CASSPTGGTGETQYF. CDR3 nucleotide sequence: TGTGCCAGCAGCCCGACAGGGGGTACGGGGGAGACCCAGTACTTC.

V is TRBV6-1 and J is TRBJ1-1; perhaps TRBD1 as D (5 bases). Germline V CDR1 and CDR2: MNHNS, SASEGT. Trimming left V 7 bases short and J 1 base short, with 10 bases between. The CDR3 sequence is 13 residues long. CDR3 coding DNA: TGTGCCAGCATCGAGGACACGAACACTGAAGCTTTCTTT. Its translation: CASIEDTNTEAFF.

V gene TRBV7-2 combines with J gene TRBJ1-2; D remains unclear. V lost 5 bases and J 4 bases, leaving 14 bases between the germline ends. The CDR3 length is 14 residues. CDR1 is SGHTA and CDR2 is FQGNSA in the germline V gene. CDR3 sequence reads: CASSPTGGFYGYTF. The CDR3 nucleotides are TGTGCCAGCAGCCCTACGGGAGGTTTCTATGGCTACACCTTC.

The chain joins TRBV7-6 to TRBJ2-7, with 11 positions matching TRBD1. The CDR3 has 15 amino acids. From germline, CDR1 is SGHVS and CDR2 FNYEAQ. V lost 5 bases and J lost 4; bases outside the gene matches: 7. CDR3 sequence (DNA): TGTGCCAGCAGCCTGACCGGGACAGGGGGTTACGAGCAGTACTTC. Translated, it gives CASSLTGTGGYEQYF.

This clone was found once. The rearrangement uses TRBV11-3 and TRBJ2-2, with TRBD2 identical over 11 bases. The CDR3 length is 18 residues. Germline V gene sequence: CDR1 SGHNT, CDR2 YENEEA. V shed 5 bases and J 4 bases; nucleotides not matched to a gene: 12. This CDR3 reads CASSPSSLAGATTGELFF. In DNA, the CDR3 is TGTGCCAGCAGCCCATCCTCACTAGCGGGGGCTACCACCGGGGAGCTGTTTTTT.

The chain carries TRBV18 and TRBJ1-2; the D gene is possibly TRBD1 (5 bases). The length of the CDR3 is 13 residues. Germline V gives CDR1 KGHSH, CDR2 LQKENI. Trimming shortened V by 5 bases and J by 1 base, and 8 bases separated the two germline ends. CDR3 sequence: CASSSDSNYGYTF. The CDR3 coding sequence is TGTGCCAGCTCATCTGACAGTAACTATGGCTACACCTTC.

The CDR3 sequence is CAISRTGLNTIYF. The CDR3, as DNA: TGTGCCATCAGTCGGACAGGGTTAAACACCATATATTTT. The V gene is TRBV10-3, the J gene TRBJ1-3; 8 nucleotides line up with TRBD1. CDR1 is ENHRY and CDR2 is SYGVKD in the germline V gene. The V segment lost 5 bases and the J segment 6 bases; nucleotides outside the gene matches: 3. The CDR3 has 13 residues.

This chain links TRBV11-2 with TRBJ2-1; D possibly corresponds to TRBD1 (6 bases). Germline V gives CDR1 SGHAT, CDR2 FQNNGV. This CDR3 comprises 15 residues. V lost 5 bases, J lost 7 bases, and 18 bases lay in between. This chain's CDR3 is CASSTVQGLGNEQFF. The CDR3 bases are TGTGCCAGCAGCACAGTGCAGGGGTTGGGGAATGAGCAGTTCTTC.

A single count supports this clone. The CDR3 loop reads CASSSWRGKETQYF. The CDR3 DNA sequence: TGTGCCAGCAGCTCTTGGCGGGGCAAAGAGACCCAGTACTTC. The V call is TRBV7-9, the J call TRBJ2-5; maybe TRBD2 (6 bases). Trimming took off 4 bases at V and 3 bases at J, with 12 bases between the two ends. The CDR3 extends over 14 amino acids. The germline V gene encodes CDR1 SEHNR and CDR2 FQNEAQ (reference sequence).

This clone was seen only a few times. The chain links TRBV30 to TRBJ1-6; 7 nucleotides match TRBD1. The length of the CDR3 is 13 residues. Germline V gives CDR1 GTSNPN, CDR2 SVGIG (reference sequence). V gave up 8 bases and J gave up 7 bases; unmatched junction bases: 8. The CDR3, as DNA: TGTGCCGCCTCGGGACAGACAAATTCACCCCTCCACTTT. Amino acid sequence: CAASGQTNSPLHF. Looking up the rest from reference TRBV30 and TRBJ1-6 gives the full variable domain: SQTIHQWPATLVQPVGSPLSLECTVEGTSNPNLYWYRQAAGRGLQLLFYSVGIGQISSEVPQNLSASRPQDRQFILSSKKLLLSDSGFYLCAASGQTNSPLHFGNGTRLTVT.

V and J are TRBV6-1 and TRBJ1-3; D is perhaps TRBD1 (5 bases). Trimming removed 8 bases from V and 4 bases from J, with 15 bases in between. This CDR3 contains 14 residues. Germline V gene lookup returns CDR1 MNHNS and CDR2 SASEGT. The CDR3 DNA sequence: TGTGCCAGCCGCAGGGTCGCCTCCGGAAACACCATATATTTT. Encoded protein: CASRRVASGNTIYF.

In the case of this clone: At one of its ends the junction is not consistent with the germline gene, which may arise from a read error. The chain uses TRBV5-5 and TRBJ1-1, with TRBD1 matching 8 bases. The CDR3 runs to 13 residues. Per the germline V gene, CDR1 is SGHKS and CDR2 is YYEKEE (reference sequence). The DNA of the CDR3 is TGCGCCAGCAGCGTACAGGGGGAATCTGAAGCTTTCTTT. Its protein product is CASSVQGESEAFF. Variable domain in full (rest from reference TRBV5-5 and TRBJ1-1): DAGVTQSPTHLIKTRGQQVTLRCSPISGHKSVSWYQQVLGQGPQFIFQYYEKEERGRGNFPDRFSARQFPNYSSELNVNALLLGDSALYLCASSVQGESEAFFGQGTRLTVV.

The chain joins TRBV10-3 to TRBJ1-2, with a weak D call TRBD1 (5 bases). V was cut by 3 bases and J by 3 bases, with 8 bases left in between. The CDR3 is 13 residues long. The germline V gene encodes CDR1 ENHRY and CDR2 SYGVKD. Written as DNA, the CDR3 is TGTGCCATCAGTGAAGGGGCAGACTATGGCTACACCTTC. Translation gives CAISEGADYGYTF.

The rearrangement joins TRBV27 to TRBJ2-5; 7 nucleotides agree with TRBD1. This CDR3 contains 14 residues. The V gene's germline CDR1 is MNHEY and CDR2 SMNVEV (reference sequence). Trimming took 5 bases from V and 1 from J; bases not matched to a gene: 4. The CDR3 loop is CASSPGDSQETQYF. DNA for the CDR3: TGTGCCAGCAGTCCCGGGGACAGCCAAGAGACCCAGTACTTC.

The genes are TRBV6-6 and TRBJ2-5; TRBD2 matches 9 bases. Germline values: CDR1 MNHNY, CDR2 SVGAGI (reference sequence). The CDR3 is 15 amino acids. J lost 1 base, V lost 5 bases, and 5 bases had no gene match. The CDR3 is CASSPGTSPQETQYF. DNA for the CDR3: TGTGCCAGCAGTCCCGGGACTAGCCCCCAAGAGACCCAGTACTTC.